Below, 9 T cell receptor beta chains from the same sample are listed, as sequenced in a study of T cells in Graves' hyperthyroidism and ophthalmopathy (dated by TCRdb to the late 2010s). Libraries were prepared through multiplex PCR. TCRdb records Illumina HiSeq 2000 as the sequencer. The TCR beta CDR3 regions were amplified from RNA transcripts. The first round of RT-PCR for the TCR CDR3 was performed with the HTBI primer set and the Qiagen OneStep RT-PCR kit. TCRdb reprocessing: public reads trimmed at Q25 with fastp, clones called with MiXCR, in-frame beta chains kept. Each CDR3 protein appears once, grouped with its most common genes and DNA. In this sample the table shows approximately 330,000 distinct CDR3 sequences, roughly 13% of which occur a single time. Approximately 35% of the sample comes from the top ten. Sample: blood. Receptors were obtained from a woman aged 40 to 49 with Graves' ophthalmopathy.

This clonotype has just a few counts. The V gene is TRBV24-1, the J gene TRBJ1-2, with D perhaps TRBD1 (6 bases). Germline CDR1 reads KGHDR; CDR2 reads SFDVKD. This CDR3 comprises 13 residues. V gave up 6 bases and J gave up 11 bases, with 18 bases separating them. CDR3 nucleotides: TGTGCCACCAGTCTGTTCGATAAAGGGGGTTACACCTTC. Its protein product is CATSLFDKGGYTF.

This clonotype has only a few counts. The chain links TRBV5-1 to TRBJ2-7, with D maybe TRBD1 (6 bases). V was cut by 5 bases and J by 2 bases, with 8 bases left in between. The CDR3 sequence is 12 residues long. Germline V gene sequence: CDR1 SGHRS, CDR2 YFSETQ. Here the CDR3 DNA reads TGCGCCAGCAGTACAGGGCCCTACGAGCAGTACTTC. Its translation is CASSTGPYEQYF.

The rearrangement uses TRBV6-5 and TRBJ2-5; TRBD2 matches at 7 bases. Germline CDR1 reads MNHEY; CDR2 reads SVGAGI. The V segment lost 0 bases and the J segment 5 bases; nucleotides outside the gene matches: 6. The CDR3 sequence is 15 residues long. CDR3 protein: CASSYSRGGGETQYF. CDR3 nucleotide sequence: TGTGCCAGCAGTTACTCACGGGGCGGGGGTGAGACCCAGTACTTC.

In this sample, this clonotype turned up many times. The CDR3: CSARWAQQGEKLFF. CDR3 DNA: TGCAGTGCTAGATGGGCACAGCAGGGGGAGAAACTGTTTTTT. The rearrangement joins TRBV20-1 to TRBJ1-4; 7 bases agree with TRBD1. This CDR3 is 14 amino acids long. Germline CDR1 is DFQATT and CDR2 is SNEGSKA (reference sequence). The ends lost 2 bases at V and 11 bases at J; junction bases unmatched: 11.

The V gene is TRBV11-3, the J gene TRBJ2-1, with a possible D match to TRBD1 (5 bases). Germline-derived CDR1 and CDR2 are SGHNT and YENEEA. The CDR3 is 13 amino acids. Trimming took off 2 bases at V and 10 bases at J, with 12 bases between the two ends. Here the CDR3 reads CASSLLQGYEQFF. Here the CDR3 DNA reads TGTGCCAGCAGCTTACTTCAGGGTTACGAGCAGTTCTTC.

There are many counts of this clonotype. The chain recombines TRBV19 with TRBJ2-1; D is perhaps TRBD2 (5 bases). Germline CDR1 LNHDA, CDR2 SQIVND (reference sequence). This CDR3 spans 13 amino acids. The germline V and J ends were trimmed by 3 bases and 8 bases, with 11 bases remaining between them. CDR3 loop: CASSITGWDEQFF. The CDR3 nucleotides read TGTGCCAGTAGTATTACGGGGTGGGATGAGCAGTTCTTC.

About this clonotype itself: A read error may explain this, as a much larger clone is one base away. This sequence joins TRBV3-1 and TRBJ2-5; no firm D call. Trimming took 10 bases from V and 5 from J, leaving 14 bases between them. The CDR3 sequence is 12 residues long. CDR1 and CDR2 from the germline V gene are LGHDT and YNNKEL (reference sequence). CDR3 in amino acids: CANRRTRETQYF. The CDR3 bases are TGTGCCAACAGACGTACTCGGGAGACCCAGTACTTC.

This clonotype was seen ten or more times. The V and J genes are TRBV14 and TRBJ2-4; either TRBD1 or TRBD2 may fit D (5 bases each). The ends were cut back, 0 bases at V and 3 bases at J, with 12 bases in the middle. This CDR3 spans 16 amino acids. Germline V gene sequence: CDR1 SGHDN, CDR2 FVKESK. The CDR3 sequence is CASSQEAGTVKNIQYF. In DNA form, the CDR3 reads TGTGCCAGCAGCCAAGAGGCAGGGACGGTCAAAAACATTCAGTACTTC.

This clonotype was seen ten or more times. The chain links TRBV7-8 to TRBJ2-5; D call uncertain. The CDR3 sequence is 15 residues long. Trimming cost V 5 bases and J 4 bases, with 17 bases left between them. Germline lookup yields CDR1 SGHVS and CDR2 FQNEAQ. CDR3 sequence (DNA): TGTGCCAGCAGCCAGTCTGGCGGTTTAAGAGAGACCCAGTACTTC. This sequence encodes CASSQSGGLRETQYF.